Below are 6 T cell receptor beta chains sequenced from a single sample in a study of cytomegalovirus exposure and HLA in healthy donors. The PCR employed 60 Vbeta primers together with 13 Jbeta primers. TCRdb keeps only in-frame clones here, not all; method: immunoSEQ multiplex PCR. The sample lists 80,000 to 130,000 clones, approximately 68% occurring once. The specimen sequenced was PBMCs. These receptors were obtained from a woman aged 18-29 years in good health and CMV-seropositive.

The V gene is TRBV15, the J gene TRBJ2-1, with unresolved D. Germline CDR1 reads LNHNV; CDR2 reads YYDKDF (reference sequence). The CDR3 totals 15 residues. Deletions cut 0 bases from V and 9 bases from J, with 15 bases between. Written as DNA, the CDR3 is TGTGCCACCAGCAGAGAGGGCCGCCAAGCCCCTGAGCAGTTCTTC. It yields the protein CATSREGRQAPEQFF.

This chain connects TRBV5-1 to TRBJ2-7; maybe TRBD2 (5 bases). The germline V gene has CDR1 SGHRS and CDR2 YFSETQ. V lost 4 bases and J 4 bases, leaving 9 bases between the germline ends. The CDR3 totals 12 residues. As DNA, the CDR3 is TGCGCCAGCAGCGAGGACTGGTACGAGCAGTACTTC. Its translation: CASSEDWYEQYF.

Note on this clone: Other DNA sequences within the sample encode an identical CDR3. This chain connects TRBV11-2 to TRBJ2-2; D is undetermined. The V end lost 5 bases, the J end lost 1 base, and 8 bases lay between the germline ends. Looked up from germline, CDR1 is SGHAT and CDR2 is FQNNGV. The CDR3 runs to 14 residues. The CDR3 DNA follows: TGTGCCAGCAGCCGGCGCGGGAACACCGGGGAGCTGTTTTTT. Translation: CASSRRGNTGELFF.

Points on this clone: Sequence at one end of the junction differs from germline and may be a read error. This rearrangement joins TRBV7-7 to TRBJ2-1; 10 nucleotides agree with TRBD2. Germline CDR1 and CDR2: SSHAT and FNYEAQ (reference sequence). This CDR3 contains 18 residues. DNA of the CDR3: TGTGCTAGCAGCCCGGAGCCGGCACCGGGACTAGCGAACAATGAGCAGTTCTTC. It is translated as CASSPEPAPGLANNEQFF.

This chain uses TRBV28 with TRBJ2-7, with D possibly being TRBD2 (6 bases). The ends were cut back, 2 bases at V and 3 bases at J, with 11 bases in the middle. Germline V gene sequence: CDR1 MDHEN, CDR2 SYDVKM. The CDR3 loop spans 14 amino acids. The CDR3 here is CASSLRGRDYEQYF. Here the CDR3 DNA reads TGTGCCAGCAGTTTACGGGGGAGAGACTACGAGCAGTACTTC. Filled out from reference TRBV28 and TRBJ2-7, the complete variable domain reads DVKVTQSSRYLVKRTGEKVFLECVQDMDHENMFWYRQDPGLGLRLIYFSYDVKMKEKGDIPEGYSVSREKKERFSLILESASTNQTSMYLCASSLRGRDYEQYFGPGTRLTVT.

V usage is TRBV27 and J usage is TRBJ2-7; 10 bases map to TRBD2. This CDR3 is built from 18 residues. J was trimmed by 0 bases and V by 1 base; bases with no gene match: 9. The germline V gene has CDR1 MNHEY and CDR2 SMNVEV (reference sequence). CDR3 sequence (DNA): TGTGCCAGCAGTTTATTACCGACTAGCGGGCTACTCTCCTACGAGCAGTACTTC. Residues: CASSLLPTSGLLSYEQYF.